This TCR beta chain is from a study of PD-1 blockade in mismatch repair-deficient tumors. Overall study context: Enrolled 2013-2016, patients had progressing, pretreated mismatch repair-deficient cancers of around 12 types. Study outcomes and limitations: Tumor-resident clones, often undetectable pretreatment in blood, expanded then contracted after pembrolizumab.

Profiling relied on immunoSEQ multiplex PCR, and the TCRdb table lists in-frame clones only, not all of them. The table includes more than 90,000 clones, over 60% detected once. PCR or immunohistochemistry showed mismatch repair deficiency in every enrolled patient. The TCR-sequenced patients were three responders to pembrolizumab. Concerning this clone: Its antigen remains unidentified.

There are 16 residues in the CDR3. V lost 5 bases, J lost 4 bases, and 9 bases stayed unmatched. CDR1 LNHDA and CDR2 SQIVND come from the germline V gene (reference sequence). This TCR derives from an adult with mismatch repair-deficient cancer. The rearrangement joins TRBV19 to TRBJ1-2; 11 positions agree with TRBD1. This specimen was peripheral blood, taken approximately 60 weeks after starting pembrolizumab. CDR3 sequence reads: CASSHARTGGGYGYTF. The CDR3 coding sequence is TGTGCCAGTAGTCATGCGAGGACAGGGGGCGGCTATGGCTACACCTTC.